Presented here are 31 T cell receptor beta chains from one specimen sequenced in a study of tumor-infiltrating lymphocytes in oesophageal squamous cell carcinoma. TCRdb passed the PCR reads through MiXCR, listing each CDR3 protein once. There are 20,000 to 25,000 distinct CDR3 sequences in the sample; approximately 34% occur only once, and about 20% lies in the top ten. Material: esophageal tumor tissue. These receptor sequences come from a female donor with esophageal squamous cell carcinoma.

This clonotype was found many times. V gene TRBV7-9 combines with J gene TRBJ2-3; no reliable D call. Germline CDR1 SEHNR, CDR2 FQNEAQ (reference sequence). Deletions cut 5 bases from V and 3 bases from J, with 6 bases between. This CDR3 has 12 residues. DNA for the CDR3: TGTGCCAGCAGCCCTGAAACAGATACGCAGTATTTT. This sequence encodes CASSPETDTQYF.

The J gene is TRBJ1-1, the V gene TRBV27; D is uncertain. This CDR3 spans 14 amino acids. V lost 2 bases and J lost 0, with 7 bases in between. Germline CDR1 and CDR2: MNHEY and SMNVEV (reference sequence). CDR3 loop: CASSLNGLNTEAFF. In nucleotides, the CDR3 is TGTGCCAGCAGTTTAAACGGCTTGAACACTGAAGCTTTCTTT.

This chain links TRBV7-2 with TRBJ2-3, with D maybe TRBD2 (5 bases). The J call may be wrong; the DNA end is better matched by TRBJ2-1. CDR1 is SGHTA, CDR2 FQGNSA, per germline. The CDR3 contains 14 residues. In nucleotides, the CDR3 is TGTGCCAGCAGCTTGCGGACTCCCGGAAAGACCCAGTTCTTC. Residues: CASSLRTPGKTQFF.

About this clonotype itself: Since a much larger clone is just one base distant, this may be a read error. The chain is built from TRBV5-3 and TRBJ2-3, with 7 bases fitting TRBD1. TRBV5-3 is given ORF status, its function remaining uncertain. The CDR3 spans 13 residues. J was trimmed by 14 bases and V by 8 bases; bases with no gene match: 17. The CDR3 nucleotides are TGTGCCAGCAGTATCGACAGGGCCGGGGAGCTGTATTTT. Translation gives CASSIDRAGELYF.

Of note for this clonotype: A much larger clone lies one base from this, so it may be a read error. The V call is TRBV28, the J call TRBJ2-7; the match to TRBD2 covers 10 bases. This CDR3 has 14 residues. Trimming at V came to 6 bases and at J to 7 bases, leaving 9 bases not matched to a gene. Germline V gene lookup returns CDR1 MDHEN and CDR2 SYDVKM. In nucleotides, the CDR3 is TGTGCCAGCAGCCCGGGACTAGCGAACAATGAGCAGTACTTC. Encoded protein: CASSPGLANNEQYF.

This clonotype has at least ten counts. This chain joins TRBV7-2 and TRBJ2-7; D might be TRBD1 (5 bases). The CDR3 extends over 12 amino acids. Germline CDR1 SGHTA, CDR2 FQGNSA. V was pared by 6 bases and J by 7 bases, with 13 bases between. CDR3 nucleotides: TGTGCCAGCAGGCGCCTAGGGGATGAGCAGTACTTC. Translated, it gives CASRRLGDEQYF. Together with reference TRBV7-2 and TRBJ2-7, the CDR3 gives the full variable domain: GAGVSQSPSNKVTEKGKDVELRCDPISGHTALYWYRQSLGQGLEFLIYFQGNSAPDKSGLPSDRFSAERTGGSVSTLTIQRTQQEDSAVYLCASRRLGDEQYFGPGTRLTVT.

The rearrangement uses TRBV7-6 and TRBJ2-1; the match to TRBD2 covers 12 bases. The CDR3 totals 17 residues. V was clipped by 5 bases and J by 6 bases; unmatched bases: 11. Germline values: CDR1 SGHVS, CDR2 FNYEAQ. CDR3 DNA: TGTGCCAGCAGCCCTAGCCCTAGCGGGAGGGCCATCAATGAGCAGTTCTTC. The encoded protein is CASSPSPSGRAINEQFF.

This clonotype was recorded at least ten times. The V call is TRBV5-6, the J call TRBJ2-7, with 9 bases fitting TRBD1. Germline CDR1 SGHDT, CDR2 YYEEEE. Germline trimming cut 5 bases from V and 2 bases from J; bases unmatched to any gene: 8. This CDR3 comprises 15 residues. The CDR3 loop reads CASSMAGQGAYEQYF. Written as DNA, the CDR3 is TGTGCCAGCAGTATGGCGGGACAGGGTGCCTACGAGCAGTACTTC.

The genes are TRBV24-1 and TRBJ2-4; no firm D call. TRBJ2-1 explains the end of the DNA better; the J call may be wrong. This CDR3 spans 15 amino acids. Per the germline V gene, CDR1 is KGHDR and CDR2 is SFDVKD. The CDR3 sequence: CATSDLTIGSYEQFF. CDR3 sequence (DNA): TGTGCCACCAGTGATTTGACTATCGGCTCCTACGAGCAGTTCTTC.

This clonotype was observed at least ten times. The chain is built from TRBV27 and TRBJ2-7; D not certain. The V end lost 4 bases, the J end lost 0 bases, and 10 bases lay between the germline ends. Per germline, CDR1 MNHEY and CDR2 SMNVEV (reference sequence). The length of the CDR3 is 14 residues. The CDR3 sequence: CASSSGVGSYEQYF. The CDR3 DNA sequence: TGTGCCAGCAGTTCTGGGGTGGGCTCCTACGAGCAGTACTTC.

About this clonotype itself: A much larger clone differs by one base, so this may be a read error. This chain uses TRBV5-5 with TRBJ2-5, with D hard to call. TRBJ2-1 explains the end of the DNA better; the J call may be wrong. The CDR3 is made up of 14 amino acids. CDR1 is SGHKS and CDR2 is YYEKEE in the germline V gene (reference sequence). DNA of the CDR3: TGTGCCAGCAGCTTGGGGCTACTGACCTACGAGCAGTTCTTC. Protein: CASSLGLLTYEQFF.

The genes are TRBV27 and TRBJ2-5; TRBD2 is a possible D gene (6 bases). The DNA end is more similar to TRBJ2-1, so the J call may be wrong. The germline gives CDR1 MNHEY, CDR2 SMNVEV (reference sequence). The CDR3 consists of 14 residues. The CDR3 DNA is TGTGCCAGCAGTTTAAAGGGAGGATACAATGAGCAGTTCTTC. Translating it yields CASSLKGGYNEQFF.

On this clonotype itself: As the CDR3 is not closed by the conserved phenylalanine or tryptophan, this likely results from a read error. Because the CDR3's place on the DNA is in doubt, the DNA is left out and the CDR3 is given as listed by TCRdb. CDR3 loop: CASSPGQRETQYFGP. The chain couples TRBV7-3 to TRBJ1-6; TRBD1, the table's D call, lacks a check against the DNA. Inclusive of both ends, the CDR3 amounts to 15 amino acids. Germline lookup yields CDR1 SGHTA and CDR2 FQGTGA.

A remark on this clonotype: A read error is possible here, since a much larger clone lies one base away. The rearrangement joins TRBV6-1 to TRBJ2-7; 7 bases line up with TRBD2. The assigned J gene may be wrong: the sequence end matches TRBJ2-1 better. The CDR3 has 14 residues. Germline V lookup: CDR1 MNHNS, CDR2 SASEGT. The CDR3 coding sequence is TGTGCCAGCAGTTACGCGGGAGACCCCTACGAGCAGTTCTTC. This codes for CASSYAGDPYEQFF.

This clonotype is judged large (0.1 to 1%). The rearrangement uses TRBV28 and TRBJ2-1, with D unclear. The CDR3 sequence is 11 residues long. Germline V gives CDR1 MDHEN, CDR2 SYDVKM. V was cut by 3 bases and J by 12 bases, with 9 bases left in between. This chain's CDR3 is CASSFQAGQFF. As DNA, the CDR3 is TGTGCCAGCAGTTTCCAGGCCGGGCAGTTCTTC.

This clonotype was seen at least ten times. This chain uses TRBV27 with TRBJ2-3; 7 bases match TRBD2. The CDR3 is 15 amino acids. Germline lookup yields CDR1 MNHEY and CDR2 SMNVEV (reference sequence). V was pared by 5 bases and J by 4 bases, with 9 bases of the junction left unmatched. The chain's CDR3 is CASSLRGRGADTQYF. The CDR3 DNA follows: TGTGCCAGCAGTCTGCGCGGGAGAGGAGCAGATACGCAGTATTTT.

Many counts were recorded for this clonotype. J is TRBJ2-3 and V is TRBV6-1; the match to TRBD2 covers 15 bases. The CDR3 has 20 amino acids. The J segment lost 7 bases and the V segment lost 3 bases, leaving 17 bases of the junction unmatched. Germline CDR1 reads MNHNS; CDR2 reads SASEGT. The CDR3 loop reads CASSESGTSGGPRRWNTQYF. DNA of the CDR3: TGTGCCAGCAGTGAGTCCGGGACTAGCGGGGGGCCGCGGCGTTGGAATACGCAGTATTTT.

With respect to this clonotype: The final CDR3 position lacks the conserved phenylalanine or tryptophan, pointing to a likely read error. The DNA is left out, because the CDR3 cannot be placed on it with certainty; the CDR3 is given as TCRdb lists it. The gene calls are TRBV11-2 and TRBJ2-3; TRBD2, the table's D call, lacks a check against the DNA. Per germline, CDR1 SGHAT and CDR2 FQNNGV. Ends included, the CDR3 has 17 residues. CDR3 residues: CASSPGTSSYNEQFFGP.

CDR3 amino acids: CASSLAAGAYNEQFF. CDR3 DNA: TGTGCCAGCAGCTTAGCAGCGGGGGCCTACAATGAGCAGTTCTTC. The rearrangement uses TRBV11-2 and TRBJ2-1, with 8 bases lining up with TRBD2. The CDR3 length is 15 residues. The junction had 1 base not matched to a gene; V was cut back by 1 base and J by 2 bases. In germline, CDR1 is SGHAT, CDR2 FQNNGV.

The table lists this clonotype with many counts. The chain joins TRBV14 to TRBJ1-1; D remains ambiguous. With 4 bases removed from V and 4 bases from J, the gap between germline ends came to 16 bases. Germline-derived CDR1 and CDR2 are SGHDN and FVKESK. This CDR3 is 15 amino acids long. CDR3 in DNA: TGTGCCAGCAGCCTCGGTTCACGCAGAGGCACTGAAGCTTTCTTT. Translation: CASSLGSRRGTEAFF. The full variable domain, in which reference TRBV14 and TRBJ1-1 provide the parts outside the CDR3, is EAGVTQFPSHSVIEKGQTVTLRCDPISGHDNLYWYRRVMGKEIKFLLHFVKESKQDESGMPNNRFLAERTGGTYSTLKVQPAELEDSGVYFCASSLGSRRGTEAFFGQGTRLTVV.

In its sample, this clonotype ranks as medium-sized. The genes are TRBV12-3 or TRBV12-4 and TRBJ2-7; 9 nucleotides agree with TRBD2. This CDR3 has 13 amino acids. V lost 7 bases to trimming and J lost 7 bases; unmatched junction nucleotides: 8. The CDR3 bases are TGTGCCAGCACTACCGGGACTAGCTATGAGCAGTACTTC. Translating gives CASTTGTSYEQYF.

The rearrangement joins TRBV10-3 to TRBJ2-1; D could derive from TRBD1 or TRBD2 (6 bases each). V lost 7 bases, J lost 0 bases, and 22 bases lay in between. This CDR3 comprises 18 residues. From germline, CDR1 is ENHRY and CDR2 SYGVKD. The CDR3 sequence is CAINRLGGSPSSYNEQFF. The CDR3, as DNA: TGTGCCATCAATCGACTAGGGGGGTCCCCCAGCTCCTACAATGAGCAGTTCTTC.

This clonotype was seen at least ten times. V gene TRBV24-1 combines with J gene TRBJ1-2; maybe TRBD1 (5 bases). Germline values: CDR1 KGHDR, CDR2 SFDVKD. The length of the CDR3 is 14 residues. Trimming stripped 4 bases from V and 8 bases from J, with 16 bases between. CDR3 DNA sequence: TGTGCCACCAGTGACTACCGCCGGGAGGGGGGCTACACCTTC. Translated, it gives CATSDYRREGGYTF.

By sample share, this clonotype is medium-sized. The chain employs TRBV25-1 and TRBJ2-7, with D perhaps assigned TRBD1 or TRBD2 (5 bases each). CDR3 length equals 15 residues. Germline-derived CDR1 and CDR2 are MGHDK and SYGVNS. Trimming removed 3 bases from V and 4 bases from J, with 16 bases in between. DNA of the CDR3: TGTGCCAGCAGTGAGTCCGAGGGGAAAGGGTACGAGCAGTACTTC. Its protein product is CASSESEGKGYEQYF.

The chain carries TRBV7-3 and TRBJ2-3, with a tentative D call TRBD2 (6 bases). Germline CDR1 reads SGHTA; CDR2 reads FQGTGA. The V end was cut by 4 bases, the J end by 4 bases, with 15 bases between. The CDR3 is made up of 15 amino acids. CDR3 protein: CASSSTGGIADTQYF. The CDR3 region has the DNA TGTGCCAGCAGCTCGACCGGGGGTATTGCAGATACGCAGTATTTT.

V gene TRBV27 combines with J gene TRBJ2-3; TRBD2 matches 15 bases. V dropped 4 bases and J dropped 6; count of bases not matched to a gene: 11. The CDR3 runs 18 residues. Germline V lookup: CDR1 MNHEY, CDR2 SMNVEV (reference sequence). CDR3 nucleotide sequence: TGTGCCAGCAGTTGTCGGACTAGCGGGAGGGAGAGGGGGGATACGCAGTATTTT. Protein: CASSCRTSGRERGDTQYF.

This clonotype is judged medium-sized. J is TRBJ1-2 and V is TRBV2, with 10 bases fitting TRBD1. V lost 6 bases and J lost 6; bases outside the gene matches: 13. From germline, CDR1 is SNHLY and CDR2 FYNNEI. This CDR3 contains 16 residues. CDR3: CASRKDRGALRNGYTF. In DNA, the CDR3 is TGTGCCAGCAGGAAGGACAGGGGGGCCCTTAGAAATGGCTACACCTTC.

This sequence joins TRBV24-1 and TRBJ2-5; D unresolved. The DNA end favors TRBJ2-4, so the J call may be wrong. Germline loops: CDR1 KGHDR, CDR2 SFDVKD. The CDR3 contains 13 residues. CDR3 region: CATSSLAKNIQYF. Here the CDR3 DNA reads TGTGCCACCAGTAGTCTAGCCAAAAACATTCAGTACTTC.

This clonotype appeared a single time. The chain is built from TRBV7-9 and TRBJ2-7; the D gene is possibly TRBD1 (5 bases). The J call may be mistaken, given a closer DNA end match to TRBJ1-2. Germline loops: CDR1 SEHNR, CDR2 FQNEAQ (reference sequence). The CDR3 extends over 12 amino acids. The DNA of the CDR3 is TGTGCCAGCAGCTTAGGCCGGGACGGATACACCTTC. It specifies CASSLGRDGYTF.

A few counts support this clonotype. The CDR3 protein is CASSLGGGVTKETQYF. The CDR3 DNA follows: TGTGCCAGCAGCTTAGGGGGGGGGGTAACCAAAGAGACCCAGTACTTC. J is TRBJ2-4 and V is TRBV7-8; 7 positions agree with TRBD2. The J call may not be correct, given that the DNA end is closer to TRBJ2-5. The CDR3 contains 16 residues. From germline, CDR1 is SGHVS and CDR2 FQNEAQ.

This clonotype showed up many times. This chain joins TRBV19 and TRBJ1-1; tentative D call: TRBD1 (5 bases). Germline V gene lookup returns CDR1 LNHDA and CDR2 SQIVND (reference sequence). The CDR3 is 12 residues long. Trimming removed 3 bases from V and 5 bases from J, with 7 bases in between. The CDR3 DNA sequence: TGTGCCAGTAGTATCGGGGCTACTGAAGCTTTCTTT. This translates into CASSIGATEAFF.